This T cell receptor (beta chain) appears in the sequencing data of a study of CD8+ T cells in alopecia areata. Study information: Administration of oral tofacitinib to treated patients was at 5 to 10 mg twice daily. Tofacitinib was given for 6 to 18 months, then stopped for 6 months.

Investigators isolated RNA and reverse transcribed it into cDNA to act as the sequencing template. Sequenced by immunoSEQ multiplex PCR; TCRdb stores in-frame clones only, minus some. The repertoire has about 180,000 clones, 45% to 60% of them found once; the top ten carry over 9%. Study-level points and caveats: Scalp sample sequencing also detects resident alphabeta T cells of normal skin. A great number of expanded lesional clones endured in scalp and blood during tofacitinib.

This clone has a handful of counts. Its specificity is not known. V lost 1 base, J lost 5 bases, and 7 bases stayed unmatched. Looked up from germline, CDR1 is LNHNV and CDR2 is YYDKDF (reference sequence). The CDR3 length is 15 residues. Stated treatment: oral pan-JAK inhibitor, 5-10 mg twice daily. This receptor was taken from a human donor with alopecia areata. The sample in question was CD8+ T cells sorted from blood, obtained around week 54, from a patient treated with tofacitinib. The chain joins TRBV15 to TRBJ2-7, with 8 positions matching TRBD1. Here the CDR3 reads CATSRARTGSHEQYF. The DNA for the CDR3 is TGTGCCACCAGCAGAGCAAGGACAGGGTCTCACGAGCAGTACTTC.